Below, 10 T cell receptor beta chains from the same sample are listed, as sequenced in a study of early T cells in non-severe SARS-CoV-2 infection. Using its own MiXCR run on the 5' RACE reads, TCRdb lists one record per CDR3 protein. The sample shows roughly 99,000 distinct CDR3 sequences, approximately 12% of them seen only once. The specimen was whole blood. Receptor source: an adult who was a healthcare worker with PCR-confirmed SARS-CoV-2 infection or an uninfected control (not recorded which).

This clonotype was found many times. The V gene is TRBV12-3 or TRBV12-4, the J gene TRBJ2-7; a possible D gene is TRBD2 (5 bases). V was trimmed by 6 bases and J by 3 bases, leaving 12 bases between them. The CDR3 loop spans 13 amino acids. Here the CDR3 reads CASREPGSYEQYF. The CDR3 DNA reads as TGTGCCAGCAGGGAGCCGGGAAGCTACGAGCAGTACTTC.

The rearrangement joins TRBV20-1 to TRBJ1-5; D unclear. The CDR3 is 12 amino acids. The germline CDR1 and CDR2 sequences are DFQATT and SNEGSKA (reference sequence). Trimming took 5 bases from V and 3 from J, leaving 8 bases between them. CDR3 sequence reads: CSASRTNQPQHF. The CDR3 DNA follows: TGCAGTGCTTCACGGACCAATCAGCCCCAGCATTTT.

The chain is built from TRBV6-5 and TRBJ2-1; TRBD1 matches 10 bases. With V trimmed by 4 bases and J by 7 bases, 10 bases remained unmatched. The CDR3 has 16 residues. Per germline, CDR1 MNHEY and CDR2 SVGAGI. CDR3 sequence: CASSSPGQGFQNEQFF. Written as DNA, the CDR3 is TGTGCCAGCAGTTCGCCGGGACAGGGGTTCCAGAATGAGCAGTTCTTC.

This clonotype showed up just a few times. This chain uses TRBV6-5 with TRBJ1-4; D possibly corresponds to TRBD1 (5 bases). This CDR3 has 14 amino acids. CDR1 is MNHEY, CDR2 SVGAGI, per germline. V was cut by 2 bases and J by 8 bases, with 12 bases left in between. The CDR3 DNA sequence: TGTGCCAGCAGTTACGGGACCGGCGGGGAAAAACTGTTTTTT. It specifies CASSYGTGGEKLFF.

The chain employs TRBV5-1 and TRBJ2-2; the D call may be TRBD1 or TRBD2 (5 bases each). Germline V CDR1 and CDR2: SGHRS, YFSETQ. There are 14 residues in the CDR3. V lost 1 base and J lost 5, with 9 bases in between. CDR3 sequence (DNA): TGCGCCAGCAGCTTGAATGGGGGTACCGGGGAGCTGTTTTTT. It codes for CASSLNGGTGELFF. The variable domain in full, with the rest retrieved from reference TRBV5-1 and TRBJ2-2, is KAGVTQTPRYLIKTRGQQVTLSCSPISGHRSVSWYQQTPGQGLQFLFEYFSETQRNKGNFPGRFSGRQFSNSRSEMNVSTLELGDSALYLCASSLNGGTGELFFGEGSRLTVL.

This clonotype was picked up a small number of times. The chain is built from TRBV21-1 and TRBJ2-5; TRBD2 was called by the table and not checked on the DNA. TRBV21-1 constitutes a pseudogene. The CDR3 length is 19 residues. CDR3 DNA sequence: TGTGCCAGCAGCATAGGGAGTAGCGGGACTACAATATCCCAAGAGACCCAGTACTTC. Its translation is CASSIGSSGTTISQETQYF.

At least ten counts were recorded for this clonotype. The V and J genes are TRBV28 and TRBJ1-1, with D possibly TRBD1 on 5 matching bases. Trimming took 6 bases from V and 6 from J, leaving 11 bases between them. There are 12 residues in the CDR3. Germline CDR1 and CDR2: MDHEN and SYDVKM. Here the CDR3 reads CASSPGRPEAFF. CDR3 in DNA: TGTGCCAGCAGCCCGGGACGACCTGAAGCTTTCTTT.

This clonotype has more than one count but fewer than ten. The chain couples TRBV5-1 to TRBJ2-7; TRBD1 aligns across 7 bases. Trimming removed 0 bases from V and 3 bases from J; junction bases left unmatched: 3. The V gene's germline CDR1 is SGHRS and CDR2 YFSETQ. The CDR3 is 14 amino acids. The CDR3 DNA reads TGCGCCAGCAGCTTGGAAGGGGGCGTCTACGAGCAGTACTTC. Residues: CASSLEGGVYEQYF. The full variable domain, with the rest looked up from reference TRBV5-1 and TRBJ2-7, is KAGVTQTPRYLIKTRGQQVTLSCSPISGHRSVSWYQQTPGQGLQFLFEYFSETQRNKGNFPGRFSGRQFSNSRSEMNVSTLELGDSALYLCASSLEGGVYEQYFGPGTRLTVT.

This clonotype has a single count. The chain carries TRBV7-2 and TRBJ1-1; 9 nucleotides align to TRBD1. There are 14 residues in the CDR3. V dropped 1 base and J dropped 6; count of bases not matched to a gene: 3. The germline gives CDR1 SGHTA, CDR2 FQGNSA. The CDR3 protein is CASSLVTGGSEAFF. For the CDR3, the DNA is TGTGCCAGCAGCTTAGTCACAGGGGGCTCTGAAGCTTTCTTT.

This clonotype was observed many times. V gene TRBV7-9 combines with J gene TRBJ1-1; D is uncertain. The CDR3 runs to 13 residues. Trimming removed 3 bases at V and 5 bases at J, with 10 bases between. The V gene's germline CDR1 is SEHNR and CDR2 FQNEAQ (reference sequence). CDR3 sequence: CASSFGDWTEAFF. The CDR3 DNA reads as TGTGCCAGCAGCTTCGGGGATTGGACTGAAGCTTTCTTT. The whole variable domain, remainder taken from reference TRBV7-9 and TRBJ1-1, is DTGVSQNPRHKITKRGQNVTFRCDPISEHNRLYWYRQTLGQGPEFLTYFQNEAQLEKSRLLSDRFSAERPKGSFSTLEIQRTEQGDSAMYLCASSFGDWTEAFFGQGTRLTVV.